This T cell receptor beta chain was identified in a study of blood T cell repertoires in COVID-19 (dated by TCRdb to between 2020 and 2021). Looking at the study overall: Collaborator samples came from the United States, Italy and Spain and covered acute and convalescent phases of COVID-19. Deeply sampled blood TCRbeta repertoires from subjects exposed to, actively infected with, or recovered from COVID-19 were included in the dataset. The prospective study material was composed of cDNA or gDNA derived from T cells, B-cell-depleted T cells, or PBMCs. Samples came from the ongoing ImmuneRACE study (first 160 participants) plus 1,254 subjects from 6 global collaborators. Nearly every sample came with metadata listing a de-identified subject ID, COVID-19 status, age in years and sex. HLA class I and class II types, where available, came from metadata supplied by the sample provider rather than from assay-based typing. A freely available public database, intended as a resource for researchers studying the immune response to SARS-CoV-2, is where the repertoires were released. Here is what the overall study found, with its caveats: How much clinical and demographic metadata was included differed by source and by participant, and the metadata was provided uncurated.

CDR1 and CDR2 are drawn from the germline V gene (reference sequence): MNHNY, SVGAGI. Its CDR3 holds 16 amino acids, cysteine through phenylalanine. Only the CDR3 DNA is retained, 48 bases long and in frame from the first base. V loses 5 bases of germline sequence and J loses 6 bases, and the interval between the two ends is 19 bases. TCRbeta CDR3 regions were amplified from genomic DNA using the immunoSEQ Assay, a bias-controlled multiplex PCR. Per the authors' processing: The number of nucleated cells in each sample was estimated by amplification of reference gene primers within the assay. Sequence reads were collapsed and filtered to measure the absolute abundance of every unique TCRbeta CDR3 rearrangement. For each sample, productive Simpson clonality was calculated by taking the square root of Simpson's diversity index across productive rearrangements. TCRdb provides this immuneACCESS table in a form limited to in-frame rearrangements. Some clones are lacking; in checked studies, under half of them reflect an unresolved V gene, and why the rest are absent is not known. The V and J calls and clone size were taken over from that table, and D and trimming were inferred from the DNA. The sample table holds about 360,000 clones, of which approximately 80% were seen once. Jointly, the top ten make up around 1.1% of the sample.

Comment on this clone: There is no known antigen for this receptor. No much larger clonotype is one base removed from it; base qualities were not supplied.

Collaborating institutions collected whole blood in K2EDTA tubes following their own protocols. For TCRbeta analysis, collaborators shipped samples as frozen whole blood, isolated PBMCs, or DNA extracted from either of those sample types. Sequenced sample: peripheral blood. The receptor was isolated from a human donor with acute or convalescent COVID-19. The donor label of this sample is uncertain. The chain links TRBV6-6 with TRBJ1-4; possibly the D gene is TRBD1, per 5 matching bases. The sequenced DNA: TGTGCCAGCAGTCCCCCTGGACGGAAAGGGGATGAAAAACTGTTTTTT. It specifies CASSPPGRKGDEKLFF.